The rows below give T cell receptor beta chains drawn from one sample of a study of cytomegalovirus exposure and HLA in healthy donors. Libraries were prepared by immunoSEQ multiplex PCR; TCRdb keeps only in-frame clonotypes and omits some of them. The sample holds roughly 140,000 clones, over 75% seen once. What was sequenced was PBMCs. The receptors originated from a man under 40 in good health and CMV-seropositive. The CDR3 runs from the conserved cysteine through the conserved F or W. The order of the fields is D gene, J gene, V gene, CDR3 protein. D genes are given only for firm matches.

d_gene: TRBD1; j_gene: TRBJ2-7; v_gene: TRBV19; CDR3aa: CASSPRTGGPYEQYF
d_gene: TRBD1; j_gene: TRBJ2-3; v_gene: TRBV13; CDR3aa: CASSFTGDRVIADTQYF
d_gene: TRBD2; j_gene: TRBJ2-1; v_gene: TRBV11-3; CDR3aa: CASSSGAGGGYNEQFF
d_gene: TRBD1; j_gene: TRBJ2-3; v_gene: TRBV6-1; CDR3aa: CASSERTGASTDTQYF
d_gene: .; j_gene: TRBJ2-2; v_gene: TRBV27; CDR3aa: CASRLRDGELFF
d_gene: .; j_gene: TRBJ2-4; v_gene: TRBV7-9; CDR3aa: CASSLVWGTKNSQYF
d_gene: .; j_gene: TRBJ2-2; v_gene: TRBV6-1; CDR3aa: CASIRASGGSGELFF
d_gene: .; j_gene: TRBJ2-7; v_gene: TRBV5-1; CDR3aa: CASSLALDITYEQYF
d_gene: .; j_gene: TRBJ2-1; v_gene: TRBV30; CDR3aa: CAWNSRNEQFF
d_gene: .; j_gene: TRBJ1-1; v_gene: TRBV2; CDR3aa: CASKIPSNTEAFF
d_gene: TRBD2; j_gene: TRBJ2-3; v_gene: TRBV2; CDR3aa: CASSESGLAGGPGTDTQYF
d_gene: TRBD2; j_gene: TRBJ2-3; v_gene: TRBV5-1; CDR3aa: CASNSGGVDTQYF
d_gene: TRBD2; j_gene: TRBJ2-3; v_gene: TRBV27; CDR3aa: CASRNGGTSTDTQYF
d_gene: .; j_gene: TRBJ1-6; v_gene: TRBV19; CDR3aa: CASKEGRLDSPLHF
d_gene: .; j_gene: TRBJ2-3; v_gene: TRBV6-4; CDR3aa: CASSKTHVDTQYF
d_gene: TRBD1; j_gene: TRBJ1-1; v_gene: TRBV2; CDR3aa: CASRIQGLNTEAFF
d_gene: TRBD2; j_gene: TRBJ2-7; v_gene: TRBV7-2; CDR3aa: CASSLVLAGYEQYF
d_gene: TRBD2; j_gene: TRBJ2-7; v_gene: TRBV6-6; CDR3aa: CASSQPAGGNYEQYF
d_gene: .; j_gene: TRBJ2-1; v_gene: TRBV30; CDR3aa: CAWSLAPTYNEQFF
d_gene: .; j_gene: TRBJ2-1; v_gene: TRBV30; CDR3aa: CAWSMSLSLNEQFF
d_gene: .; j_gene: TRBJ2-7; v_gene: TRBV1; CDR3aa: CTSSHHHTATSGRQQYF
d_gene: .; j_gene: TRBJ2-7; v_gene: TRBV30; CDR3aa: CAWSVGGAVSYEQYF
d_gene: .; j_gene: TRBJ2-7; v_gene: TRBV7-2; CDR3aa: CASSYRGGYEQYF
d_gene: .; j_gene: TRBJ2-3; v_gene: TRBV10-3; CDR3aa: CAAHGAVTDTQYF
d_gene: TRBD1; j_gene: TRBJ1-3; v_gene: TRBV11-2; CDR3aa: CASSLGAGGGGNTIYF
d_gene: .; j_gene: TRBJ2-1; v_gene: TRBV9; CDR3aa: CASSVGGADEQFF
d_gene: .; j_gene: TRBJ1-1; v_gene: TRBV6-1; CDR3aa: CASSDQRRNAEAFF
d_gene: TRBD2; j_gene: TRBJ2-3; v_gene: TRBV18; CDR3aa: CASSPYRGGSGYSTDTQYF
d_gene: .; j_gene: TRBJ1-4; v_gene: TRBV7-9; CDR3aa: CASSPSTGHTGEKLFF
d_gene: .; j_gene: TRBJ2-7; v_gene: TRBV11-2; CDR3aa: CASSLGTGGLSSYEQYF
d_gene: .; j_gene: TRBJ2-2; v_gene: TRBV27; CDR3aa: CASSLFVPGELFF
d_gene: .; j_gene: TRBJ1-1; v_gene: TRBV5-4; CDR3aa: CASSHGQNTEAFF
d_gene: .; j_gene: TRBJ2-1; v_gene: TRBV28; CDR3aa: CASSLGGGGNTEQFF
d_gene: .; j_gene: TRBJ2-5; v_gene: TRBV21-1; CDR3aa: CASGPGLGPQETQYF
d_gene: .; j_gene: TRBJ1-1; v_gene: TRBV30; CDR3aa: CAWNPGPTEAFF
d_gene: .; j_gene: TRBJ1-1; v_gene: TRBV7-9; CDR3aa: CASSLTGPNTEAFF
d_gene: TRBD1; j_gene: TRBJ1-5; v_gene: TRBV6-6; CDR3aa: CASTTGQGYQPQHF
d_gene: TRBD2; j_gene: TRBJ2-7; v_gene: TRBV27; CDR3aa: CASSPTSGGSYEQYF
d_gene: TRBD2; j_gene: TRBJ2-1; v_gene: TRBV7-9; CDR3aa: CASSYQGLADEQFF
d_gene: TRBD1; j_gene: TRBJ2-7; v_gene: TRBV28; CDR3aa: CASSLDRVEQYF
d_gene: .; j_gene: TRBJ1-1; v_gene: TRBV5-1; CDR3aa: CASSSPGWVNTEAFF